This T cell receptor (beta chain) was found in a study of cytomegalovirus exposure and HLA in healthy donors. This clone was detected a few times. Primers for the PCR totalled 60 Vbeta and 13 Jbeta. Sequencing used immunoSEQ multiplex PCR; TCRdb keeps in-frame clones, though not all of them. The sample consists of about 140,000 clones, 73% of them appearing once. Sequenced input: PBMCs. The receptor's source is a human donor in good health.

The chain's CDR3 is CASSLGASGFEKLFF. DNA for the CDR3: TGTGCCAGCAGCTTAGGTGCGTCAGGGTTTGAAAAACTGTTTTTT. The chain uses TRBV11-2 and TRBJ1-4; perhaps TRBD1 as D (5 bases). Germline V CDR1 and CDR2: SGHAT, FQNNGV. Trimming shortened V by 1 base and J by 7 bases, and 13 bases separated the two germline ends. CDR3 length: 15 residues.